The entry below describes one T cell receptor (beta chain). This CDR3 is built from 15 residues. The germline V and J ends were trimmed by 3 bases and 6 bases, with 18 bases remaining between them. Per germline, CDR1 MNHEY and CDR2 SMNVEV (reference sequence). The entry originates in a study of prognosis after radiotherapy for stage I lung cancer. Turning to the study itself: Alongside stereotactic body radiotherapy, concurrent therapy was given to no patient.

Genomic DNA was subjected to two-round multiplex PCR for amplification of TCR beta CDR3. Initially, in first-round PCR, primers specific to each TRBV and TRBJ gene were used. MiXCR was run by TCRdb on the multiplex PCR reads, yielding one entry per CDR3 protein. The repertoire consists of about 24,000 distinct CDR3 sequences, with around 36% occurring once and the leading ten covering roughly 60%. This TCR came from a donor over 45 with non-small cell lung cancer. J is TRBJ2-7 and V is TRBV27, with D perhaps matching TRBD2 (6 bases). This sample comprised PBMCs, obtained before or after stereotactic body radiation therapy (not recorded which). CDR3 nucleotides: TGTGCCAGCAGTTTGGGGAACGGGGGAGAGAGCGAGCAGTACTTC. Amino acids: CASSLGNGGESEQYF.